This T cell receptor beta chain was captured by sequencing in a study of metastatic and nonmetastatic thyroid tumors. This clone was seen just once. The length of the CDR3 is 14 residues. The germline CDR1 and CDR2 sequences are SGHRS and YFSETQ. Trimming at V came to 4 bases and at J to 5 bases, leaving 9 bases not matched to a gene. Methods used by the authors: CDR3 was compared across clinicopathological groups, and the resulting differences were used to build a distant-metastasis classifier for papillary thyroid cancer. TCRdb re-processed the PCR reads through MiXCR. The V and J calls shown here were made by TCRdb, not taken from the authors' results. The sample records tens of thousands of clones, about a quarter being singletons. No patient had received any treatment before thyroid surgery.

The TCR was taken from a female donor with papillary thyroid cancer or a benign thyroid nodule (not recorded which). Some clones in this sample may be carry-over from other donors' samples. The chain recombines TRBV5-1 with TRBJ2-7, with TRBD1 matching over 7 bases. Sequenced material: blood. This chain's CDR3 is CASSPGTEAHEQYF. The CDR3 nucleotides read TGCGCCAGCAGCCCGGGGACAGAAGCCCACGAGCAGTACTTC.